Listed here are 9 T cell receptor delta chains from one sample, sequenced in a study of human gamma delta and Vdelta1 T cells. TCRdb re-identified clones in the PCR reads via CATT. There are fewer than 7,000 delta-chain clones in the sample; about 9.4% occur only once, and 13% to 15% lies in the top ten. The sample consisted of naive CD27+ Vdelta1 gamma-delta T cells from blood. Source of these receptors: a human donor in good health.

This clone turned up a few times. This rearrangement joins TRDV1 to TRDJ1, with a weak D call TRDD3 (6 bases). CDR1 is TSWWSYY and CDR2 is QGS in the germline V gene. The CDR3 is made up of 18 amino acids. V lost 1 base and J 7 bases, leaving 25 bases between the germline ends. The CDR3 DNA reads TGTGCTCTTGGGGAACCTAGCGGCAAGCGATACGCTAATGGTAAACTCATCTTT. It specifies CALGEPSGKRYANGKLIF.

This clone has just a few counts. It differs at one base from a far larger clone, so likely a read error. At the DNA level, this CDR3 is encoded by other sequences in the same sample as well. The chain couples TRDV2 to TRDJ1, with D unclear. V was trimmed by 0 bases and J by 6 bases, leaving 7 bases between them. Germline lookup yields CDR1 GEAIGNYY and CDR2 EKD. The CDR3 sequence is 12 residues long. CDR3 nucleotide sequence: TGTGCCTGTGACACCACTTATTATAAACTCATCTTT. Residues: CACDTTYYKLIF.

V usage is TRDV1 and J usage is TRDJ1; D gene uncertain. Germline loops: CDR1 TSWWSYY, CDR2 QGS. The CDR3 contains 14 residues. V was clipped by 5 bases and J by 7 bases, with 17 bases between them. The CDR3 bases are TGTGCTCTTGGGACTACTACTAAGAAGGGTAAACTCATCTTT. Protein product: CALGTTTKKGKLIF.

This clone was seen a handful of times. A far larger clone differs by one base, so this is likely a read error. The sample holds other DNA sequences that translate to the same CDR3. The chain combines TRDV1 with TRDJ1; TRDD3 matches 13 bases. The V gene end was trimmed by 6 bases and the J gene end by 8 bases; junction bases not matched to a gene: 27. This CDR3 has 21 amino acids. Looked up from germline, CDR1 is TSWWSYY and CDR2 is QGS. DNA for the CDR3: TGTGCTCTTGGACCCGCCTTCCGGACTGGGGGATACGCTTTTCCGATGGGCAAACTCATCTTT. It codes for CALGPAFRTGGYAFPMGKLIF.

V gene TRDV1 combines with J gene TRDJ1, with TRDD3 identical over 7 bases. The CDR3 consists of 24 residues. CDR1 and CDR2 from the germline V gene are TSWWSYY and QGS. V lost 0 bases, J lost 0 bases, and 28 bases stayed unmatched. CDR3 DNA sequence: TGTGCTCTTGGGGAACTCGGGTGTTTTGCCCCAGGTCTTTCAAGGATACGGTACACCGATAAACTCATCTTT. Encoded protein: CALGELGCFAPGLSRIRYTDKLIF.

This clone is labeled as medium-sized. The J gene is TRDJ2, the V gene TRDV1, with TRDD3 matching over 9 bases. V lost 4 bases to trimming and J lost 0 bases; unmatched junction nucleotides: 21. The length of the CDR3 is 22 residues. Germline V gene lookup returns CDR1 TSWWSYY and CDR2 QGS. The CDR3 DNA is TGTGCTCTTGGGGGGGGACTTCCCACCTGGGGGATGCAGAAGGCTTTGACAGCACAACTCTTCTTT. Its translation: CALGGGLPTWGMQKALTAQLFF.

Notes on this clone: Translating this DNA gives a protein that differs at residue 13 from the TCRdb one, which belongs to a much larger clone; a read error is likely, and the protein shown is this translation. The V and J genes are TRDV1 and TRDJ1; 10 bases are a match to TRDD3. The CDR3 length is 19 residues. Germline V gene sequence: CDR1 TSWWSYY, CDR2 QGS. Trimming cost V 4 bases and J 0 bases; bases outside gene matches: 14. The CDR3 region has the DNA TGTGCTCTTGGGGTCCGGAAATCCTGGGGGATATCGCACACCGATAAACTCATCTTT. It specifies CALGVRKSWGISHTDKLIF.

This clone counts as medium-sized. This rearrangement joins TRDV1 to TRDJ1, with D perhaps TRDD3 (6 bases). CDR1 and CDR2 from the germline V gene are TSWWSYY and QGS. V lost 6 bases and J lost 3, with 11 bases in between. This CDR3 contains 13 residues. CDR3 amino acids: CALGARYADKLIF. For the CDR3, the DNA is TGTGCTCTTGGCGCCCGATACGCCGATAAACTCATCTTT.

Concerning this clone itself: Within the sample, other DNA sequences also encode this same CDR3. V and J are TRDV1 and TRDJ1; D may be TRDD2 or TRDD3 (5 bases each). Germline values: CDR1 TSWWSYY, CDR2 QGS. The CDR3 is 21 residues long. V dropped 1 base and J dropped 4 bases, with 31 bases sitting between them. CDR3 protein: CALGERGHLPTLVGSLDKLIF. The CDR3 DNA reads TGTGCTCTTGGGGAACGGGGACACCTACCTACGTTGGTGGGGTCCCTCGATAAACTCATCTTT.